Below, one T cell receptor beta chain is given with its context. The entry originates in a study of T cells of healthy individuals. Using its own MiXCR run on the 5' RACE reads, TCRdb lists one record per CDR3 protein. This table holds fewer than 75,000 distinct CDR3 sequences, 16% found once. The receptor comes from a human donor in good health.

This CDR3 reads CASRALANTGELFF. The CDR3 DNA follows: TGTGCCAGCAGGGCACTAGCGAACACCGGGGAGCTGTTTTTT. This chain connects TRBV12-3 or TRBV12-4 to TRBJ2-2, with D tentatively TRBD2 (5 bases). V lost 6 bases, J lost 0 bases, and 8 bases lay in between. The CDR3 is 14 residues long.